This TCR beta chain was observed in a study of neurological immune-mediated disorders. Study results and limitations: Sharing of CDR3 amino acid sequences among expanded clones across subjects was absent, suggesting private repertoires in all groups.

This CDR3 has 14 residues. Per germline, CDR1 SGHRS and CDR2 YFSETQ. V shed 4 bases and J shed 5 bases, with 13 bases lying between them. The cDNA came from 5'RACE with 10-nucleotide random UMIs. TCRdb called the 5' RACE reads again in MiXCR, with one record for every CDR3 protein. The sample records fewer than 50,000 distinct CDR3 sequences, around 15% being singletons. This clonotype was detected only a few times. Antigen: not known. The chain joins TRBV5-1 to TRBJ2-1; maybe TRBD1 (6 bases). Material for sequencing was CD4+ T cells from blood. The clonotype comes from an older woman with HTLV-1-associated myelopathy (HAM/TSP). The CDR3 here is CASSTRGQNNEQFF. Here the CDR3 DNA reads TGCGCCAGCAGCACAAGAGGACAGAACAATGAGCAGTTCTTC.